These 6 T cell receptor beta chains were all obtained from the same sample, sequenced in a study of OX40 agonist ivuxolimab in advanced cancers. The repertoire was sequenced with immunoSEQ multiplex PCR; TCRdb's copy has only in-frame clones and lacks some. Of under 90,000 clones listed, approximately 86% are singletons. Specimen: CD4+ or CD8+ T cells sorted from blood, collected in a trial of the OX40 agonist ivuxolimab. These receptors were obtained from an adult with an advanced solid tumor such as melanoma, head and neck, liver or kidney cancer.

This sequence joins TRBV19 and TRBJ2-1, with 8 bases identical to TRBD2. This CDR3 has 14 residues. CDR1 LNHDA and CDR2 SQIVND come from the germline V gene (reference sequence). After removal of 7 bases from V and 5 bases from J, the junction contained 7 bases not matched to a gene. CDR3 residues: CASKPGGPDNEQFF. The CDR3 region has the DNA TGTGCCAGTAAGCCGGGGGGGCCCGACAATGAGCAGTTCTTC.

The chain carries TRBV2 and TRBJ2-1; D gene uncertain. CDR1 is SNHLY, CDR2 FYNNEI, per germline. Trimming cost V 5 bases and J 0 bases, with 11 bases left between them. The CDR3 totals 15 residues. CDR3: CASSSLVSSYNEQFF. CDR3 in DNA: TGTGCCAGCAGTTCCCTTGTTAGCTCCTACAATGAGCAGTTCTTC.

The chain has TRBV7-9 and TRBJ1-5, with 11 positions matching TRBD1. CDR3 length: 16 residues. V lost 5 bases and J lost 6; bases outside the gene matches: 9. Germline CDR1 and CDR2: SEHNR and FQNEAQ (reference sequence). The CDR3, as DNA: TGTGCCAGCAGCGGAGGACAGGGGGCTTTGGGTCAGCCCCAGCATTTT. This sequence encodes CASSGGQGALGQPQHF.

This rearrangement joins TRBV23-1 to TRBJ2-7; the D gene could be TRBD1 or TRBD2 (5 bases each). TRBV23-1 is noted as an ORF with a role that remains uncertain. Deletions cut 2 bases from V and 3 bases from J, with 8 bases between. The CDR3 contains 13 residues. For the CDR3, the DNA is TGCGCCAGCAGTCAAGGGGGATACTACGAGCAGTACTTC. Residues: CASSQGGYYEQYF.

The gene calls are TRBV12-5 and TRBJ1-6, with 7 bases that match TRBD1. Per germline, CDR1 LGHNT and CDR2 FRNRAP. Trimming at V came to 4 bases and at J to 5 bases, leaving 5 bases not matched to a gene. The CDR3 runs 15 residues. The DNA of the CDR3 is TGTGCTAGTGGTTCCGGGACAGTGGATAATTCACCCCTCCACTTT. Translated, it gives CASGSGTVDNSPLHF. Variable domain in full (rest from reference TRBV12-5 and TRBJ1-6): DARVTQTPRHKVTEMGQEVTMRCQPILGHNTVFWYRQTMMQGLELLAYFRNRAPLDDSGMPKDRFSAEMPDATLATLKIQPSEPRDSAVYFCASGSGTVDNSPLHFGNGTRLTVT.

The chain uses TRBV9 and TRBJ2-2, with no clear D. Germline V gene data show CDR1 as SGDLS and CDR2 as YYNGEE. Trimming took off 1 base at V and 2 bases at J, with 6 bases between the two ends. The CDR3 consists of 14 residues. CDR3 region: CASSVSRNTGELFF. The CDR3 region has the DNA TGTGCCAGCAGCGTATCCAGAAACACCGGGGAGCTGTTTTTT.